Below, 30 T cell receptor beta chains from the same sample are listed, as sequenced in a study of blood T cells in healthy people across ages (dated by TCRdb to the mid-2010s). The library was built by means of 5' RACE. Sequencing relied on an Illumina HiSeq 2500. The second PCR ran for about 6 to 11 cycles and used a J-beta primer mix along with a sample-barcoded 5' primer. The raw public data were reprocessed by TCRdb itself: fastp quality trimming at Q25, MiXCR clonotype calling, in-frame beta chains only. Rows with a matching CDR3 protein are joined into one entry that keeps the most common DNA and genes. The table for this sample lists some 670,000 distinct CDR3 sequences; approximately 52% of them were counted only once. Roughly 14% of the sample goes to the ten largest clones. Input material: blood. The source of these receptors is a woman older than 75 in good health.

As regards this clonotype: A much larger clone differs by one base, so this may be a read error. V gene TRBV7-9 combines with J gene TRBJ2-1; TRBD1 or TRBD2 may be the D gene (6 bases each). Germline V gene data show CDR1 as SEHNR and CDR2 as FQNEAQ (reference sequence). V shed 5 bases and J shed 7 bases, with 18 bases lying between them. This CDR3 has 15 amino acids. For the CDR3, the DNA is TGTGCCAGCAGCCTCCGGCAGGGGACTTCGAATGAGCAGTTCTTC. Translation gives CASSLRQGTSNEQFF.

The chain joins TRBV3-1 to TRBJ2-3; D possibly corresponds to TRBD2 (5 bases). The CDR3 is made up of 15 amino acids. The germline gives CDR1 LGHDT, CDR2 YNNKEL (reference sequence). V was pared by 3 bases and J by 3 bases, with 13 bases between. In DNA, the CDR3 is TGTGCCAGCAGCCACGGGATCGCGAATACAGATACGCAGTATTTT. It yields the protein CASSHGIANTDTQYF.

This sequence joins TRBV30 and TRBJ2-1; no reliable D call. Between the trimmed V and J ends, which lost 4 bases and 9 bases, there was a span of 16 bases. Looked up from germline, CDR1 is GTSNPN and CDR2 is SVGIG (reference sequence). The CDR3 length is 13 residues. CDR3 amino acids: CAWNRGHPGEQFF. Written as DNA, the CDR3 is TGTGCCTGGAACCGAGGCCACCCCGGTGAGCAGTTCTTC. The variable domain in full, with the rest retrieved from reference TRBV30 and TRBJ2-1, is SQTIHQWPATLVQPVGSPLSLECTVEGTSNPNLYWYRQAAGRGLQLLFYSVGIGQISSEVPQNLSASRPQDRQFILSSKKLLLSDSGFYLCAWNRGHPGEQFFGPGTRLTVL.

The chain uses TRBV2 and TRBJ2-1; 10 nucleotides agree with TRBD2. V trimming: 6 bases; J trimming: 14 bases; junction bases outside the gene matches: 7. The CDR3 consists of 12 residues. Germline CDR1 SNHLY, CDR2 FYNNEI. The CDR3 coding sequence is TGTGCCAGCAGGCTAGCGGGAGATCACAAGTTCTTC. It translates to CASRLAGDHKFF.

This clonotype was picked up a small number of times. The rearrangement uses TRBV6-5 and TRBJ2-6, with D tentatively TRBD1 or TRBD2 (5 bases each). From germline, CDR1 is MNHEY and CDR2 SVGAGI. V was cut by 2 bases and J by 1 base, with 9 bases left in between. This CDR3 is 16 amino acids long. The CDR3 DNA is TGTGCCAGCAGTTACGGGGACCGTTCTGGGGCCAACGTCCTGACTTTC. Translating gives CASSYGDRSGANVLTF.

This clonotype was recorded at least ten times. CDR3 bases: TGCGCCAGCAGCCAAGACAGCCACCCATCCTACGAGCAGTACTTC. Amino acids: CASSQDSHPSYEQYF. The J gene is TRBJ2-7, the V gene TRBV4-1, with D hard to call. Germline assignment: CDR1 MGHRA and CDR2 YSYEKL. This CDR3 comprises 15 residues. V lost 0 bases to trimming and J lost 1 base, with 10 bases between them.

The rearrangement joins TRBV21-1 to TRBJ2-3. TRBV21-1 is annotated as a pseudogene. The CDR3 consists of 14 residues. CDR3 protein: CASSKSDSPDTQYF. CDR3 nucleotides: TGTGCCAGCAGCAAATCGGACAGCCCAGATACGCAGTATTTT.

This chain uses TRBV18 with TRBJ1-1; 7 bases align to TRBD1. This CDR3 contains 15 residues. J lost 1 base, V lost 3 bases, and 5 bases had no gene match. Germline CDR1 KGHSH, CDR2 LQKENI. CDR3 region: CASSPAGTANTEAFF. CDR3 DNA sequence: TGTGCCAGCTCACCTGCCGGGACAGCGAACACTGAAGCTTTCTTT.

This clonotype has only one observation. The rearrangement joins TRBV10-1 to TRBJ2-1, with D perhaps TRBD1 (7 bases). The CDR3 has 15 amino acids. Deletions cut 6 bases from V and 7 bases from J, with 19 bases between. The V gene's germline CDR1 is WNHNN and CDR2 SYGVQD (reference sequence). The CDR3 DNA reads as TGCGCCAGCAGCCGACACGCGACAGGGACTAATGAGCAGTTCTTC. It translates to CASSRHATGTNEQFF.

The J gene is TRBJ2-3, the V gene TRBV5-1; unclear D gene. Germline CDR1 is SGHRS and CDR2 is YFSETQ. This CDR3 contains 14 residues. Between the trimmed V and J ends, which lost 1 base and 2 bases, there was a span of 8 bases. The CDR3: CASSLTQLTDTQYF. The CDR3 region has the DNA TGCGCCAGCAGCTTGACACAGCTCACAGATACGCAGTATTTT.

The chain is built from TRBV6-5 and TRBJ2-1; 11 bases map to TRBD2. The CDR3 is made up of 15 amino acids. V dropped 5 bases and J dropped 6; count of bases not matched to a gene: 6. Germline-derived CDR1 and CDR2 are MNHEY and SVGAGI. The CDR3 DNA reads TGTGCCAGCAGTCTAACTAGCGGGGGATTCAATGAGCAGTTCTTC. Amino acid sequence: CASSLTSGGFNEQFF.

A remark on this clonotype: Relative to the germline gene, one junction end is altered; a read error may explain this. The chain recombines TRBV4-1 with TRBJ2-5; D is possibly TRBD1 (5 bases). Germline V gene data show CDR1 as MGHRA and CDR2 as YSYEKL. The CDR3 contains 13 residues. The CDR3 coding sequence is TGCGTCAGCAGCCAAGCAGGGCGAGAGACCCAGTACTTC. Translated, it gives CVSSQAGRETQYF.

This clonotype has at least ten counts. CDR3 loop: CSVEGSRVGIEDRAFF. Written as DNA, the CDR3 is TGCAGCGTTGAAGGGTCTCGTGTCGGGATAGAGGACCGAGCTTTCTTT. The V gene is TRBV29-1, the J gene TRBJ1-1; D gene uncertain. CDR1 is SQVTM, CDR2 ANQGSEA, per germline. The CDR3 is made up of 16 amino acids. V lost 1 base, J lost 10 bases, and 25 bases lay in between.

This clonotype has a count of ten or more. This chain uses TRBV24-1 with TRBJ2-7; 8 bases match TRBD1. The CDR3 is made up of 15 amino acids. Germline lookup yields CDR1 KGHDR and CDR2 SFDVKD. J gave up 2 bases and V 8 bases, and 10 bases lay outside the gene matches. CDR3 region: CATTPGQESAYEQYF. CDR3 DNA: TGTGCCACCACTCCGGGACAGGAATCCGCCTACGAGCAGTACTTC.

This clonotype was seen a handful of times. The CDR3 region is CASGSLPYNEQFF. The CDR3, as DNA: TGTGCCAGCGGATCCTTACCTTACAATGAGCAGTTCTTC. V is TRBV4-2 and J is TRBJ2-1; D is undetermined. CDR3 length: 13 amino acids. Germline V CDR1 and CDR2: LGHNA, YNFKEQ. Trimming took off 8 bases at V and 4 bases at J, with 12 bases between the two ends.

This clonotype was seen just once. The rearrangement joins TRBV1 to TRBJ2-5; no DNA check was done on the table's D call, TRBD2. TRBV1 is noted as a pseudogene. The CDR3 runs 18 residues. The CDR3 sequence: CTSSQAQNQAGVEETQYF. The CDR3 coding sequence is TGCACCAGCAGCCAAGCCCAAAATCAGGCGGGAGTCGAAGAGACCCAGTACTTC.

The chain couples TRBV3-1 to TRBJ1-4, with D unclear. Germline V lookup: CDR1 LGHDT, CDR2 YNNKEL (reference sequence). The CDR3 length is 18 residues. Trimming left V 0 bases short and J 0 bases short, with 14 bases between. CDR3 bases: TGTGCCAGCAGCCAAGATCCTTGGAGGACGGCAACTAATGAAAAACTGTTTTTT. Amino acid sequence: CASSQDPWRTATNEKLFF.

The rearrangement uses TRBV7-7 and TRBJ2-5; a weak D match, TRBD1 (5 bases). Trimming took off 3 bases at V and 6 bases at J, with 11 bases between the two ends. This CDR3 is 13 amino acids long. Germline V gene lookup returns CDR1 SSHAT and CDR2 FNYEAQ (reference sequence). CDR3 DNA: TGTGCCAGCAGCTTGGGGCAGGGAAAGACCCAGTACTTC. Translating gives CASSLGQGKTQYF.

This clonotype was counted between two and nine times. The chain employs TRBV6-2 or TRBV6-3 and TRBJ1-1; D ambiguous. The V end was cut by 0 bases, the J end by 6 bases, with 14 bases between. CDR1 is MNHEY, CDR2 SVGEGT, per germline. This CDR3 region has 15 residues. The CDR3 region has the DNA TGTGCCAGCAGTTACTCGCCAAACCTTCGGCCTGAAGCTTTCTTT. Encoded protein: CASSYSPNLRPEAFF.

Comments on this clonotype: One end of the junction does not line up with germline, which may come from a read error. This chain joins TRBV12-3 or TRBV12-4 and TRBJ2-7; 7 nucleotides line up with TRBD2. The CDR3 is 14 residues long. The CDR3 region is CACSLGGTTYEQYF. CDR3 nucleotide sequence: TGTGCCTGCAGTCTCGGGGGGACCACCTACGAGCAGTACTTC.

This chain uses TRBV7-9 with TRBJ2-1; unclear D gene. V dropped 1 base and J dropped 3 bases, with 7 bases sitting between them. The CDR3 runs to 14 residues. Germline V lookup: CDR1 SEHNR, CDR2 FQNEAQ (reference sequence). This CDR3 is CASSLVSVYNEQFF. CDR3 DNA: TGTGCCAGCAGCTTAGTTTCAGTCTACAATGAGCAGTTCTTC.

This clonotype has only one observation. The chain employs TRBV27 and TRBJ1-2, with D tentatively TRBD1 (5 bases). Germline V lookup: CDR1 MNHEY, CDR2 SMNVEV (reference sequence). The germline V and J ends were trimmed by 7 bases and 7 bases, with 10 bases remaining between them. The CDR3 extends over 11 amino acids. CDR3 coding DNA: TGTGCCAGCATGGGGGACGTTGGCTACACCTTC. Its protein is CASMGDVGYTF.

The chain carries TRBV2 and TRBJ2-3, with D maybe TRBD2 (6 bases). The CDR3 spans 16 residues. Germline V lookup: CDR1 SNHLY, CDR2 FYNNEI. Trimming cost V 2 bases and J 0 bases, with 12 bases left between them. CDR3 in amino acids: CASSERRGFSTDTQYF. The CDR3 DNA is TGTGCCAGCAGTGAACGGCGGGGCTTTAGCACAGATACGCAGTATTTT.

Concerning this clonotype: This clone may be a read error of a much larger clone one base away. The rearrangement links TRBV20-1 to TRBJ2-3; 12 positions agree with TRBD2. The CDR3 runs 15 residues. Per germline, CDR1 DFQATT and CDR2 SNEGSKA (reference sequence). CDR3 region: CSARGTSGTTGTQYF. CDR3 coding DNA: TGCAGTGCTAGAGGGACTAGCGGGACGACAGGTACGCAGTATTTT.

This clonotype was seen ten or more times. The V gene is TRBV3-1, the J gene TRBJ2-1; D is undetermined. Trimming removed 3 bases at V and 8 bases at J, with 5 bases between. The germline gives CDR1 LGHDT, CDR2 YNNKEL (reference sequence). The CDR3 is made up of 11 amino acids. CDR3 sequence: CASSQADEQFF. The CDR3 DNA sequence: TGTGCCAGCAGCCAGGCGGATGAGCAGTTCTTC.

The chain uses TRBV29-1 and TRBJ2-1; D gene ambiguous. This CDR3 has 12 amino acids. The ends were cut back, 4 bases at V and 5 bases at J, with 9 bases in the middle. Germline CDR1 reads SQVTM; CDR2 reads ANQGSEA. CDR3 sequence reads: CSVGFAHNEQFF. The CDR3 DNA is TGCAGCGTTGGGTTTGCCCACAATGAGCAGTTCTTC.

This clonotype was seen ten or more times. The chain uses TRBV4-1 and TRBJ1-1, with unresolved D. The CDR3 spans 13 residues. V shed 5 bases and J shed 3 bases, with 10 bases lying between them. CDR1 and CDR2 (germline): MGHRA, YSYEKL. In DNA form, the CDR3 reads TGCGCCAGCAGCGTGCAAGAGGACACTGAAGCTTTCTTT. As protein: CASSVQEDTEAFF.

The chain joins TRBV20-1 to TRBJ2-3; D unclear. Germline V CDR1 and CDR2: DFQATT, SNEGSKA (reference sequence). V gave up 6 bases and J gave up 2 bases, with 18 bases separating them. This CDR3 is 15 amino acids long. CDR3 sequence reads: CSATPPGRHTDTQYF. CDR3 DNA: TGCAGTGCAACCCCCCCCGGCAGGCACACAGATACGCAGTATTTT.

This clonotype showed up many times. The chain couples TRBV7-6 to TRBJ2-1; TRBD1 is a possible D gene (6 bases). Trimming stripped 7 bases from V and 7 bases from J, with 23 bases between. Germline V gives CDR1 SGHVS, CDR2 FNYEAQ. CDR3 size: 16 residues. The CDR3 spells CASTPQGRVGSNEQFF. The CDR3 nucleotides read TGTGCCAGCACTCCACAGGGCCGTGTCGGTTCAAATGAGCAGTTCTTC.

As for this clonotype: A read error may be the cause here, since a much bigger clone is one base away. The CDR3, as DNA: TGTTCCAGCAACCGGCGGGGTGGGGACATTCAGTACTTC. Protein sequence: CSSNRRGGDIQYF. The V and J genes are TRBV9 and TRBJ2-4; TRBD2 is a possible D gene (6 bases). The CDR3 length is 13 residues. The germline V gene has CDR1 SGDLS and CDR2 YYNGEE.